This TCR beta chain originates from a study of CD8+ T cells in alopecia areata. General study findings and limits: Tofacitinib significantly decreased scalp clonality and expanded CD8+ clones among top 100. Resident alphabeta T-cell populations of normal skin are likewise subject to sequencing in scalp samples. Scalp and blood retained many expanded lesional clones during tofacitinib.

CDR3 size: 13 residues. V gave up 1 base and J gave up 9 bases, with 13 bases separating them. Germline V gene sequence: CDR1 GTSNPN, CDR2 SVGIG (reference sequence). After isolation, RNA underwent reverse transcription to generate cDNA as the sequencing template. Here immunoSEQ multiplex PCR was the method, and the copy in TCRdb shows in-frame clones only, minus some. In the table there are about 220,000 clones, 50% to 70% of which are singletons. On this clone: The antigen is unknown.

As to treatment: oral pan-JAK inhibitor, 5-10 mg twice daily. The sequenced sample was CD4+ T cells sorted from blood, obtained at week 4, from a patient treated with tofacitinib. The V and J genes are TRBV30 and TRBJ1-5; D gene unclear. The clonotype was recovered from a human donor with alopecia areata. The CDR3 spells CAWSGGGGRPQHF. In DNA, the CDR3 is TGTGCCTGGAGTGGTGGAGGCGGACGGCCCCAGCATTTT.